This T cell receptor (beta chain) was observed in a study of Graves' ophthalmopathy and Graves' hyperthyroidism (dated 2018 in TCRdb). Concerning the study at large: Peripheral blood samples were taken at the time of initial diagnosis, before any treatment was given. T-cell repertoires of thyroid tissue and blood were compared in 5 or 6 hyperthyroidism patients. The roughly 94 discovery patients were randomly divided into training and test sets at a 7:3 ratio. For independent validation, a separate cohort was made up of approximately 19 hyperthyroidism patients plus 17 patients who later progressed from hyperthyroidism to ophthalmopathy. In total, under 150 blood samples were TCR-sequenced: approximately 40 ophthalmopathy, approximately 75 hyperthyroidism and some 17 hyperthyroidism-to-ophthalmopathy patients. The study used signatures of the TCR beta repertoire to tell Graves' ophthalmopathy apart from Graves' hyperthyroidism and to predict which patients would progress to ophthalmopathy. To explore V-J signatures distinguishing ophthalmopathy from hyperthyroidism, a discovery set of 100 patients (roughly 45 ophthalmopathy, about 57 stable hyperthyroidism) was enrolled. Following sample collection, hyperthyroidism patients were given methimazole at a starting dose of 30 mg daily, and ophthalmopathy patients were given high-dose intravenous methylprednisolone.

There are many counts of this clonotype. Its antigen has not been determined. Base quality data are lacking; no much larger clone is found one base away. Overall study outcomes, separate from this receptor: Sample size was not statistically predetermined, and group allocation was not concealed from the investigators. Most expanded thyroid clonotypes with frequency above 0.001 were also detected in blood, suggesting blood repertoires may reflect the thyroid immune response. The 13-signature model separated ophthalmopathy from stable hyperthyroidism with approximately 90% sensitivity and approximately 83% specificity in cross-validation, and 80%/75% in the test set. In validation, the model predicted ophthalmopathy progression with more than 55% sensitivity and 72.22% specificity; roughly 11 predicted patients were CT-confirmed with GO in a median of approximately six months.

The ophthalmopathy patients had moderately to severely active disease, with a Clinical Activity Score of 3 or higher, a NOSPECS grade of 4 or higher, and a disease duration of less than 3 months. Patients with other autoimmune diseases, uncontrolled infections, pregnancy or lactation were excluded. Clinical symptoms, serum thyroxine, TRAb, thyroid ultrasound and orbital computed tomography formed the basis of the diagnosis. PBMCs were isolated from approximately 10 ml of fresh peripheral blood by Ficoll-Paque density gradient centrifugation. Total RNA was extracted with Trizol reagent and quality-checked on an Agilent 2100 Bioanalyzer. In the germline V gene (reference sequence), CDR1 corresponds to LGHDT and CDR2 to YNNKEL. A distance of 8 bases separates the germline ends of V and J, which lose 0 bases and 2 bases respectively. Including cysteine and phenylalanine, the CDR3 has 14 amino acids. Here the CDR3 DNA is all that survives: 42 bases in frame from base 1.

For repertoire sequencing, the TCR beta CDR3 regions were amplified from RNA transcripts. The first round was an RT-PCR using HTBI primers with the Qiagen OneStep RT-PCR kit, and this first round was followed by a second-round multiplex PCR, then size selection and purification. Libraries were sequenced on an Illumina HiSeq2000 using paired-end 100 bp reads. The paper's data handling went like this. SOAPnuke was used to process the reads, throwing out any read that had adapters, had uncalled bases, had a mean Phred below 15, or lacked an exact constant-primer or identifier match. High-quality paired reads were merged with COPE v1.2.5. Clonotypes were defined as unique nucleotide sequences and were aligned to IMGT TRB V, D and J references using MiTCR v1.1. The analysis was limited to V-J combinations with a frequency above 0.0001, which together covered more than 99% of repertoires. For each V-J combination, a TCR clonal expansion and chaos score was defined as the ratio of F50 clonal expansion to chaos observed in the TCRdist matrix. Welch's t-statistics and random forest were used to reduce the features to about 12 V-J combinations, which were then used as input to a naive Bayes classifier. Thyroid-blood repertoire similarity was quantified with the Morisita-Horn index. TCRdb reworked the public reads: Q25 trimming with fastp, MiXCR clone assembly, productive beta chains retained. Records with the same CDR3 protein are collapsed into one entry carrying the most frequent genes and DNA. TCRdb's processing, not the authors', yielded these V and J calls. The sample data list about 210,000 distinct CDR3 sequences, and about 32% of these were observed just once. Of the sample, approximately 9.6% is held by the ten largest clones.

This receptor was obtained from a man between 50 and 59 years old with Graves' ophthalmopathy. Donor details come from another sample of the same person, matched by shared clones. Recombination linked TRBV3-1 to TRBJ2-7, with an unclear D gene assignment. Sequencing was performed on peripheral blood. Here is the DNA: TGTGCCAGCAGCCAAGATTATCTTGCCTACGAGCAGTACTTC. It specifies CASSQDYLAYEQYF.